This T cell receptor beta chain emerged from a study of low-dose radiotherapy and immunotherapy resistance in tumors. Whole-study context: A dose of 300 mg of oral aspirin was taken by patients daily for four cycles from cycle 1 day 1.

Stated time point: before trial treatment. Donors were dosed with nivolumab and ipilimumab; they also received aspirin, low-dose cyclophosphamide and low-dose radiotherapy. The CDR3 is 17 residues long. Germline V gives CDR1 SEHNR, CDR2 FQNEAQ (reference sequence). Trimming removed 5 bases from V and 6 bases from J, with 24 bases in between. Alpha and beta chains were covered, as first-strand cDNA relied on TRAV- and TRBV-specific primers. TCRs underwent approximately 20 PCR cycles of amplification with a constant-region primer and V-primer adapter. Each CDR3 protein gets one entry after TCRdb re-called the reads with MiXCR. The table includes 64,000 or so distinct CDR3 sequences, around 27% detected once. This clonotype was recorded at least ten times.

The receptor's source is a male donor with rectosigmoid adenocarcinoma. V usage is TRBV7-9 and J usage is TRBJ2-3; a possible D gene is TRBD1 (5 bases). The sample here was PBMCs, taken before treatment. CDR3: CASSPNDSGHFGDTQYF. The CDR3 bases are TGTGCCAGCAGCCCCAACGACAGTGGGCACTTTGGGGATACGCAGTATTTT. The whole variable domain, remainder taken from reference TRBV7-9 and TRBJ2-3, is DTGVSQNPRHKITKRGQNVTFRCDPISEHNRLYWYRQTLGQGPEFLTYFQNEAQLEKSRLLSDRFSAERPKGSFSTLEIQRTEQGDSAMYLCASSPNDSGHFGDTQYFGPGTRLTVL.